This record covers a single TCR beta chain. Its target is not known. The source of the sample is a study of blood T cells in healthy people across ages. Next came a second PCR, run for about 7 to 11 cycles, which used a sample-barcoded 5' primer along with a J-beta primer mix. TCRdb re-analysed the 5' RACE reads in MiXCR, keeping a single row per CDR3 protein. The repertoire holds hundreds of thousands of distinct CDR3 sequences, with more than 20% as singletons. CDR3 length: 15 amino acids. The ends were cut back, 4 bases at V and 0 bases at J, with 13 bases in the middle. Germline V gene sequence: CDR1 SQVTM, CDR2 ANQGSEA. Broader study findings: More naive CD4+ cells and higher diversity marked long-lived donors relative to aged donors.

PBMCs were isolated at a quantity of at least 7 million per sample. These sequences were also reported in another study, on T cells of mothers and their children. That report notes: When the second PCR was run, its M1S primer added sample barcodes and 2-4 random nucleotides. Each mother gave over 8.5 million TCR beta CDR3 reads; each child, several million.

The TCR originated in a boy aged 5-17 years in good health. The source material was blood. V gene TRBV29-1 combines with J gene TRBJ1-3; TRBD1 is a possible D gene (5 bases). The CDR3 spells CSVVGGESSGNTIYF. The CDR3, as DNA: TGCAGCGTTGTGGGAGGGGAAAGCTCTGGAAACACCATATATTTT.